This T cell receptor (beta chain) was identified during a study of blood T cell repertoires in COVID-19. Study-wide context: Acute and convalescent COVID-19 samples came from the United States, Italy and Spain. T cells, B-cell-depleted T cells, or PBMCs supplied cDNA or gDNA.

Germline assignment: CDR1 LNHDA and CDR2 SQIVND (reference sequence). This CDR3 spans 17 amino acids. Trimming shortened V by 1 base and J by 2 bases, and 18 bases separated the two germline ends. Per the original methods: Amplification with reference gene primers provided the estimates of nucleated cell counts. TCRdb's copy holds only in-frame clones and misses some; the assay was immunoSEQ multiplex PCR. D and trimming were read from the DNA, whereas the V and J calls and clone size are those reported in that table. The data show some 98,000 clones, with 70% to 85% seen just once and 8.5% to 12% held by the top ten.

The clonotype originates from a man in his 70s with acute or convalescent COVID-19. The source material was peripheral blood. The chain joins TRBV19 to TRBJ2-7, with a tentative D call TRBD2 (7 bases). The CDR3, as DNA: TGTGCCAGTAGTATAGGAGGCCTCGGGGGGCCAACCTACGAGCAGTACTTC. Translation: CASSIGGLGGPTYEQYF.